This entry describes one TCR beta chain. Its antigen is not known. This sample is drawn from a study of cytomegalovirus exposure and HLA in healthy donors. Findings and limits, study-wide: In a later analysis, specific HLA alleles were associated with under 20,000 TCR beta sequences at a 0.05 false discovery rate. When the data were analyzed later, several of the most significant clusters appeared to be linked to common viral pathogens. Further analysis, carried out later, found HLA-associated TCR beta chains more clonally expanded than equally common other chains.

With 60 Vbeta and 13 Jbeta primers, the PCR was carried out. Repertoires were generated with immunoSEQ multiplex PCR, while TCRdb's copy carries only in-frame clones and drops some. This sample carries about 120,000 clones, approximately 76% of them seen once, and the ten largest clones take about 15%. Per germline, CDR1 SGDLS and CDR2 YYNGEE. V lost 5 bases and J lost 5; bases outside the gene matches: 9. The CDR3 has 15 residues. Sequenced material: PBMCs. The J gene is TRBJ2-2, the V gene TRBV9; 7 bases are shared with TRBD1. The sequence was collected from a man aged 45-60 years in good health and CMV-seropositive. The CDR3 DNA reads as TGTGCCAGCAGTTCAGAGGGGGCATGGACCGGGGAGCTGTTTTTT. This encodes CASSSEGAWTGELFF.